This TCR beta chain was retrieved from a study of neurological immune-mediated disorders. The unsorted libraries originated from 2 million PBMCs kept at -80 C. There are 17 residues in the CDR3. Looked up from germline, CDR1 is DFQATT and CDR2 is SNEGSKA (reference sequence). With 3 bases clipped from V and 2 bases from J, the junction kept 6 bases outside the gene matches. cDNA was made by 5'RACE with 10-nucleotide random UMIs. MiXCR, run by TCRdb on the 5' RACE reads, gives a single entry per CDR3 protein. The sample yields about 74,000 distinct CDR3 sequences, less than 5.5% seen once. This clonotype was detected ten times or more.

The chain links TRBV20-1 to TRBJ2-2, with TRBD2 matching 13 bases. The sequence was obtained from a man between 18 and 35 years old with multiple sclerosis. Material for sequencing was PBMCs. Here the CDR3 reads CSASGLAGDVNTGELFF. The CDR3 nucleotides are TGCAGTGCTAGTGGACTAGCGGGGGATGTTAACACCGGGGAGCTGTTTTTT.